The rows below give T cell receptor beta chains drawn from one sample of a study of blood T cells in healthy people across ages. TCRdb fed the 5' RACE reads into MiXCR, producing one record per CDR3 protein. The profile shows around 670,000 distinct CDR3 sequences, roughly 30% of them singletons. Source material: blood. All receptors derive from a woman older than 75 in good health. Each CDR3 is given with its conserved first and last residue. Each record gives: J gene, clone size, D gene, V gene, CDR3 protein, CDR3 DNA. A D gene is named only where the DNA matches it firmly. Not all rows give a size; the values are once, few, many and, for expanded clones, a class.

>TRBJ2-7|.|.|TRBV28
CASSSNPLRQGGEQYF
TGTGCCAGCAGCTCGAACCCCCTCCGTCAGGGAGGCGAGCAGTACTTC
>TRBJ2-3|.|.|TRBV20-1
CSARGPDGTDTQYF
TGCAGTGCTAGGGGGCCCGATGGTACAGATACGCAGTATTTT
>TRBJ1-4|.|.|TRBV15
CATSIPFTTNEKLFF
TGTGCCACCAGCATCCCCTTTACAACTAATGAAAAACTGTTTTTT
>TRBJ2-4|many|.|TRBV27
CASSRDSGNLAKNIQYF
TGTGCCAGCAGTCGGGACTCCGGAAATCTAGCCAAAAACATTCAGTACTTC
>TRBJ2-3|many|.|TRBV4-2
CASSQVRQTSTDTQYF
TGTGCCAGCAGCCAAGTCCGGCAAACTAGCACAGATACGCAGTATTTT
>TRBJ1-1|.|.|TRBV20-1
CSAQGQIEAFF
TGCAGTGCTCAAGGACAGATAGAAGCTTTCTTT
>TRBJ1-6|once|.|TRBV7-9
CASSGGLSAASPLHF
TGTGCCAGCAGCGGGGGACTCTCGGCCGCGTCACCCCTCCACTTT
>TRBJ2-3|.|.|TRBV5-1
CASSRTQGTDTQYF
TGCGCCAGCAGCAGGACACAGGGAACAGATACGCAGTATTTT
>TRBJ1-5|many|.|TRBV20-1
CSATGYSNQPQHF
TGCAGTGCTACAGGTTATAGCAATCAGCCCCAGCATTTT
>TRBJ1-5|.|.|TRBV6-1
CASSWTDQPQHF
TGTGCCAGCAGTTGGACGGATCAGCCCCAGCATTTT
>TRBJ2-5|many|TRBD2|TRBV15
CATRPGTSGGPQETQYF
TGTGCCACCAGACCTGGTACTAGCGGGGGACCCCAAGAGACCCAGTACTTC
>TRBJ1-4|few|TRBD1|TRBV20-1
CSAGHRGSTNEKLFF
TGCAGTGCGGGACACAGGGGATCAACTAATGAAAAACTGTTTTTT
>TRBJ1-6|.|TRBD1|TRBV20-1
CSVNIIPGQGFHNSPLHF
TGCAGTGTTAACATCATCCCGGGACAGGGCTTTCATAATTCACCCCTCCACTTT
>TRBJ2-6|many|.|TRBV4-1
CASSQVGAGANVLTF
TGCGCCAGCAGCCAAGTTGGAGCTGGGGCCAACGTCCTGACTTTC
>TRBJ2-1|.|.|TRBV21-1
CASSGGGTTYNEQFF
TGTGCCAGCAGCGGGGGGGGGACTACCTACAATGAGCAGTTCTTC
>TRBJ1-1|many|.|TRBV6-6
CASSYGGGTEAFF
TGCGCCAGCAGCTACGGGGGCGGCACTGAAGCTTTCTTT
>TRBJ1-2|few|.|TRBV20-1
CSARVAYGYTF
TGCAGTGCTAGAGTCGCCTATGGCTACACCTTC
>TRBJ2-7|few|TRBD2|TRBV7-9
CASSDIAGIYNEQYF
TGTGCCAGCAGCGACATAGCGGGGATTTACAATGAGCAGTACTTC
>TRBJ2-1|many|.|TRBV6-1
CASSEIVTYNEQFF
TGTGCCAGCAGTGAAATTGTGACCTACAATGAGCAGTTCTTC
>TRBJ2-5|many|TRBD2|TRBV20-1
CSARPTVGRGETQYF
TGCAGTGCTAGACCCACGGTGGGGCGGGGGGAGACCCAGTACTTC
>TRBJ2-7|once|TRBD2|TRBV7-2
CASSLKLAGNYEQYF
TGTGCCAGCAGCTTAAAGCTAGCGGGGAACTACGAGCAGTACTTC
>TRBJ2-2|.|.|TRBV6-4
CASSVRGGDTGELFF
TGTGCCAGCAGTGTGCGGGGCGGGGACACCGGGGAGCTGTTTTTT
>TRBJ2-5|many|.|TRBV5-5
CASSPQGSDSETQYF
TGTGCCAGCAGCCCCCAAGGTAGCGATTCAGAGACCCAGTACTTC
>TRBJ1-2|many|TRBD1|TRBV29-1
CSVYDRGGRKNTF
TGCAGCGTTTACGACAGGGGCGGCCGAAAAAACACCTTC
>TRBJ2-1|many|.|TRBV4-3
CASSQVGVHEQFF
TGCGCCAGCAGCCAAGTAGGGGTGCACGAGCAGTTCTTC
>TRBJ2-7|many|TRBD1|TRBV11-2
CASSFLRQGYEQYF
TGTGCCAGCAGCTTCCTCCGACAGGGCTACGAGCAGTACTTC
>TRBJ2-7|.|.|TRBV11-3
CASSLGLLGPGEQYF
TGTGCCAGCAGCTTAGGGCTTTTAGGACCGGGCGAGCAGTACTTC
>TRBJ1-1|few|.|TRBV12-3/TRBV12-4
CASSFIGLVNTEAFF
TGTGCCAGCAGTTTCATTGGACTTGTGAACACTGAAGCTTTCTTT
>TRBJ1-2|once|.|TRBV19
CAGSIGQRYGYTF
TGTGCCGGTAGTATTGGACAGCGCTATGGCTACACCTTC
>TRBJ2-1|many|TRBD2|TRBV4-3
CASSQERSSGGIYNEQFF
TGCGCCAGCAGCCAAGAGAGATCGAGCGGGGGGATATACAATGAGCAGTTCTTC
>TRBJ2-1|many|TRBD2|TRBV20-1
CSAIRLASYNEQFF
TGCAGTGCTATTCGACTAGCGAGTTACAATGAGCAGTTCTTC
>TRBJ2-3|many|TRBD2|TRBV29-1
CSVGFLTSGTDTQYF
TGCAGCGTGGGATTTTTAACTAGCGGCACAGATACGCAGTATTTT
>TRBJ1-1|many|.|TRBV4-2
CASSQHGQRAGNTEAFF
TGTGCCAGCAGCCAACATGGGCAAAGGGCAGGGAACACTGAAGCTTTCTTT
>TRBJ1-2|many|TRBD1|TRBV29-1
CSVTGQGAVGYTF
TGCAGCGTAACCGGACAGGGGGCGGTTGGCTACACCTTC
>TRBJ2-1|many|TRBD2|TRBV7-3
CASSPRLRGGYNEQFF
TGTGCCAGCAGCCCAAGGTTGCGGGGGGGGTACAATGAGCAGTTCTTC
>TRBJ2-1|many|TRBD2|TRBV20-1
CSASALAGGRYNEQFF
TGCAGTGCTAGTGCGCTAGCGGGGGGGCGGTACAATGAGCAGTTCTTC
>TRBJ2-5|.|.|TRBV4-1
CASSQDPGIQQETQYF
TGCGCCAGCAGCCAAGATCCGGGAATCCAACAAGAGACCCAGTACTTC
>TRBJ2-1|many|.|TRBV4-2
CASSHPTYNEQFF
TGTGCCAGCAGCCATCCAACTTACAATGAGCAGTTCTTC
>TRBJ1-5|many|.|TRBV6-2/TRBV6-3
CASSLEGFAQHF
TGTGCCAGCAGTTTGGAGGGTTTTGCCCAGCATTTT
>TRBJ1-2|.|.|TRBV18
CASSPVSGDVGYGYTF
TGTGCCAGCTCACCAGTGTCAGGGGACGTGGGCTATGGCTACACCTTC
>TRBJ2-5|many|TRBD2|TRBV7-7
CASSPAGGRGTQYF
TGTGCCAGCAGTCCCGCGGGGGGGCGCGGGACCCAGTACTTC
>TRBJ1-2|many|.|TRBV7-2
CASSPELGDYGYTF
TGTGCCAGCAGCCCGGAGCTGGGAGACTATGGCTACACCTTC
>TRBJ1-5|few|.|TRBV6-6
CASNLHGRGSGNQPQHF
TGTGCCAGCAACTTACATGGCAGGGGTTCTGGCAATCAGCCCCAGCATTTT
>TRBJ1-5|.|.|TRBV30
CAWSADLSNQPQHF
TGTGCCTGGAGTGCGGATTTGAGCAATCAGCCCCAGCATTTT
>TRBJ1-1|few|.|TRBV7-6
CASSSRGEEAFF
TGTGCCAGCAGCTCCCGGGGGGAGGAAGCTTTCTTT
>TRBJ2-3|few|TRBD2|TRBV30
CAWSGGGDTQYF
TGTGCCTGGAGCGGGGGGGGAGATACGCAGTATTTT
>TRBJ1-2|.|.|TRBV7-9
CASSPEPNYGYTF
TGTGCCAGCAGCCCAGAACCTAACTATGGCTACACCTTC